Listed below are T cell receptor beta chains from one sample, sequenced in a study of OX40 agonist ivuxolimab in advanced cancers. This table comes from immunoSEQ multiplex PCR, and its TCRdb copy is limited to in-frame clones, with some not included. The sample carries almost 65,000 clones, about 83% recorded once. The material was CD4+ or CD8+ T cells sorted from blood, obtained in a trial of the OX40 agonist ivuxolimab. The receptor set was obtained from an adult with an advanced solid tumor such as melanoma, head and neck, liver or kidney cancer. CDR3s include the opening cysteine and the closing phenylalanine or tryptophan. A D gene is named only where the DNA matches it firmly. Rows may omit the clone size; those that give it use once, few, many or a size class.

TRBD1	TRBV28	TRBJ2-3	-	TGTGCCAGCAGTTCGGACAGGGGGGCAGATACGCAGTATTTT	CASSSDRGADTQYF
-	TRBV6-1	TRBJ1-2	-	TGTGCCAGCAGGTCAGGAGGGTTGGGCTACACCTTC	CASRSGGLGYTF
TRBD2	TRBV5-1	TRBJ2-5	-	TGCGCCAGCAGCTTGTGGGGACAGGGACTAGCGGAAGAGACCCAGTACTTC	CASSLWGQGLAEETQYF
-	TRBV6-5	TRBJ2-3	few	TGTGCCAGCGGACACCCAAGCACAGATACGCAGTATTTT	CASGHPSTDTQYF
-	TRBV7-8	TRBJ2-1	-	TGTGCCAGCAGCACCCCGGGTGGCCATGAGCAGTTCTTC	CASSTPGGHEQFF
-	TRBV11-2	TRBJ2-5	-	TGTGCCAGCAGCTTAGGAGAGACCCAGTACTTC	CASSLGETQYF
-	TRBV11-3	TRBJ2-3	-	TGTGCCAGCAGTTCCGGGCTTACAGATACGCAGTATTTT	CASSSGLTDTQYF
TRBD2	TRBV25-1	TRBJ2-3	-	TGTGCCAGCAGTGGTCTAGCGGGAGCGTGGACGGGTACAGATACGCAGTATTTT	CASSGLAGAWTGTDTQYF
-	TRBV4-2	TRBJ2-7	-	TGTGCCAGCAGCCGTGGAGGCGAGCCCTACGAGCAGTACTTC	CASSRGGEPYEQYF
TRBD2	TRBV2	TRBJ2-3	-	TGTGCCAGCAAGCGGACTAGCCTTATTACTAGCACAGATACGCAGTATTTT	CASKRTSLITSTDTQYF
-	TRBV11-2	TRBJ1-1	-	TGTGCCAGCAGCTCCCTTCCCGTTCCAACTGAAGCTTTCTTT	CASSSLPVPTEAFF
TRBD2	TRBV29-1	TRBJ2-1	-	TGCAGCGTTGCAGCCGCCCAGGGACTAGCGGCAAGGGATGAGCAGTTCTTC	CSVAAAQGLAARDEQFF
-	TRBV11-2	TRBJ2-7	-	TGTGCCAGCAGCTTAACCCCCGTCTACGAGCAGTACTTC	CASSLTPVYEQYF
-	TRBV18	TRBJ2-7	-	TGTGCCAGCTCACCTGCTGGGATGTCCTACGAGCAGTACTTC	CASSPAGMSYEQYF
TRBD2	TRBV7-6	TRBJ2-5	-	TGTGCCAGCAGCTTGGGTCTAGCGGGAGTTTCAGAGACCCAGTACTTC	CASSLGLAGVSETQYF
-	TRBV7-2	TRBJ2-1	-	TGTGCCAGCACCAAAAACGGGGGATCCTACAATGAGCAGTTCTTC	CASTKNGGSYNEQFF
-	TRBV19	TRBJ2-7	-	TGTGCCAGTCAACGGGACAAGAGCTCCTACGAGCAGTACTTC	CASQRDKSSYEQYF
-	TRBV30	TRBJ2-2	-	TGTGCCTGGAGTGGTCTGGGGGAGGTAGGCGGGGAGCTGTTTTTT	CAWSGLGEVGGELFF
-	TRBV12-2	TRBJ2-7	-	TGTGCAAGTCGCTTAGAAGGGGAAGGACAGGCCTACGAGCAGTACTTC	CASRLEGEGQAYEQYF
TRBD2	TRBV6-5	TRBJ2-2	-	TGTGCCAGCAGTTACTCCAGCGGGGCGAACACCGGGGAGCTGTTTTTT	CASSYSSGANTGELFF
-	TRBV10-2	TRBJ1-2	once	TGCGCCAGCAGTGGGGGGTTGAGTGGCTACACCTTC	CASSGGLSGYTF
-	TRBV5-1	TRBJ1-1	-	TGCGCCAGCTCTGGCAGGGGCAACACTGAAGCTTTCTTT	CASSGRGNTEAFF
TRBD2	TRBV11-2	TRBJ2-1	-	TGTGCCAGCAGCCCGAACCCAGCGGGAAACTACAATGAGCAGTTCTTC	CASSPNPAGNYNEQFF
-	TRBV15	TRBJ2-1	once	TGTGCCACCAGCAGAGATAGGCGATACGTCCCTGAGCAGTTCTTC	CATSRDRRYVPEQFF
-	TRBV29-1	TRBJ1-2	-	TGCAGCGTATCGAGGTTGTCTAACTATGGCTACACCTTC	CSVSRLSNYGYTF